The clone carrying this T cell receptor (beta chain) was detected a few times. This sample stems from a study of patients and donors after allogeneic stem cell transplantation. V lost 7 bases and J lost 0, with 7 bases in between. Germline V lookup: CDR1 MNHEY, CDR2 SVGEGT. The CDR3 extends over 13 amino acids. One entry per CDR3 protein results from TCRdb running MiXCR on the RT-PCR reads. The sample includes approximately 430,000 distinct CDR3 sequences, 16% of them seen just once. The sample consisted of blood, either unsorted or a sorted T cell fraction (not recorded which). The V and J genes are TRBV6-2 or TRBV6-3 and TRBJ1-5; D gene uncertain. The sequence derives from a human donor who was either an allogeneic HSCT recipient or a stem cell or donor lymphocyte infusion donor (not recorded which). It is not recorded whose cells these are; they may come from a transplant donor. The CDR3 DNA follows: TGTGCCAGCACCATGTATAGCAATCAGCCCCAGCATTTT. This sequence encodes CASTMYSNQPQHF.